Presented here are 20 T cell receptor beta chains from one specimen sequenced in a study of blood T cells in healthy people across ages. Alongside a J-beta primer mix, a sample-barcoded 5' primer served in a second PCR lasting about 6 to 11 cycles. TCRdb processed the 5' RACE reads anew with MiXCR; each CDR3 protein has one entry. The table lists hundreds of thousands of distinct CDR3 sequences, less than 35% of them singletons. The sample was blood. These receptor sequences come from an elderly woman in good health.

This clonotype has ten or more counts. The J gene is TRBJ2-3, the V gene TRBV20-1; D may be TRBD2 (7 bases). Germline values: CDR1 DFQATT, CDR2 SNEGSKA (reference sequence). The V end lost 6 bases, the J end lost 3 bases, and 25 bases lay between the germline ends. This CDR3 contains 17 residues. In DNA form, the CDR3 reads TGCAGTGCCAGTCTAGGCGTAGGGGGGGGGGCAACAGATACGCAGTATTTT. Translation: CSASLGVGGGATDTQYF.

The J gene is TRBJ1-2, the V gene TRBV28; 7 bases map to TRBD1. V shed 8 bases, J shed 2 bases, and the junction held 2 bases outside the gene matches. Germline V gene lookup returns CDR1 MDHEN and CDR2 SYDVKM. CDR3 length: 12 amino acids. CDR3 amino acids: CASAGGNYGYTF. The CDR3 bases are TGTGCCAGCGCAGGGGGGAACTATGGCTACACCTTC.

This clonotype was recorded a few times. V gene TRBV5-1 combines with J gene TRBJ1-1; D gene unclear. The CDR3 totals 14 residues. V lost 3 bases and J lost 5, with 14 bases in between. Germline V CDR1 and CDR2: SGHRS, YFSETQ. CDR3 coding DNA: TGCGCCAGCAGCTCCACCCCGGGGTATACTGAAGCTTTCTTT. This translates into CASSSTPGYTEAFF.

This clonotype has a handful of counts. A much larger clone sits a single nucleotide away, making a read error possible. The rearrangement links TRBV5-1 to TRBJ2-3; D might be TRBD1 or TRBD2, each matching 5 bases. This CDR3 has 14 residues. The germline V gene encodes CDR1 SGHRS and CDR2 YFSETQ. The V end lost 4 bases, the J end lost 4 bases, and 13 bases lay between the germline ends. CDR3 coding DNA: TGCGCCAGCAGCGCGGGCTGGGGCGCAGATACGCAGTATTTT. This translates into CASSAGWGADTQYF.

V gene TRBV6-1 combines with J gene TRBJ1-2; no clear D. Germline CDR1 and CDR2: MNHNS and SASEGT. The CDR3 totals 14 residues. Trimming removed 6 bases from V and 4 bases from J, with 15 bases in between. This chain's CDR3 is CASSVSGDSYGYTF. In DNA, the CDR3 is TGTGCCAGCAGCGTTAGCGGAGACTCCTATGGCTACACCTTC.

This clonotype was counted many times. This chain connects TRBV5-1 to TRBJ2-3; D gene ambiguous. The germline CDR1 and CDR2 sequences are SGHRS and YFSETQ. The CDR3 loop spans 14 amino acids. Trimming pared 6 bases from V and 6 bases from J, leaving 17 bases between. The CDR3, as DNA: TGCGCCAGCACTTCCGGACCGAATCGGGATACGCAGTATTTT. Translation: CASTSGPNRDTQYF. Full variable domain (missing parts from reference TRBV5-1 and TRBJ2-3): KAGVTQTPRYLIKTRGQQVTLSCSPISGHRSVSWYQQTPGQGLQFLFEYFSETQRNKGNFPGRFSGRQFSNSRSEMNVSTLELGDSALYLCASTSGPNRDTQYFGPGTRLTVL.

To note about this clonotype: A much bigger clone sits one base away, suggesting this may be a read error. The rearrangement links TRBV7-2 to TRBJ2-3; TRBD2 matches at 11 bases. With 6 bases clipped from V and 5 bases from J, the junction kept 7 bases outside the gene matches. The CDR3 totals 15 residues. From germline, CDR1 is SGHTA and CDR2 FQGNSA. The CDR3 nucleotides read TGTGCCAGCAGGGCTAGCGGGGGGATAGGAGATACGCAGTATTTT. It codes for CASRASGGIGDTQYF.

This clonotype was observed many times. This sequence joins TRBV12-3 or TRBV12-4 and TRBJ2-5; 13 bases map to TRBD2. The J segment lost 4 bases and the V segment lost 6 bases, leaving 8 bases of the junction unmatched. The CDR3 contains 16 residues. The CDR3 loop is CASRTGTSGEGETQYF. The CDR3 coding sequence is TGTGCCAGCAGGACAGGGACTAGCGGGGAAGGAGAGACCCAGTACTTC.

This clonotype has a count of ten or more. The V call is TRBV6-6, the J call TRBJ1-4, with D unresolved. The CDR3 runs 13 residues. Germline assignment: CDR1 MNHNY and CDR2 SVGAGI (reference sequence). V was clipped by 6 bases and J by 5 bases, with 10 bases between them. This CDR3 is CASSRLVNEKLFF. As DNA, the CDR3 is TGTGCCAGCAGCCGGCTTGTCAATGAAAAACTGTTTTTT.

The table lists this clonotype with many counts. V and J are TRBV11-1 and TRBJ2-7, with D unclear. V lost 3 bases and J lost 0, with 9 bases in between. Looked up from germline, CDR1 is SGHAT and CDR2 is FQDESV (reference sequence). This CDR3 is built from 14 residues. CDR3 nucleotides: TGTGCCAGCAGCTTGACCGAGAGCTCCTACGAGCAGTACTTC. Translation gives CASSLTESSYEQYF. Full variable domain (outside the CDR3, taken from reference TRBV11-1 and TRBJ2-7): EAEVAQSPRYKITEKSQAVAFWCDPISGHATLYWYRQILGQGPELLVQFQDESVVDDSQLPKDRFSAERLKGVDSTLKIQPAELGDSAMYLCASSLTESSYEQYFGPGTRLTVT.

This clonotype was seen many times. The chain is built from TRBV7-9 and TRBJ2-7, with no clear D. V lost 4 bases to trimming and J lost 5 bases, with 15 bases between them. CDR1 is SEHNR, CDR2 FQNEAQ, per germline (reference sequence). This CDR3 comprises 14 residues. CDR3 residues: CASSSPRIRDEQYF. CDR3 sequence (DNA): TGTGCCAGCAGCTCCCCAAGGATTCGCGACGAGCAGTACTTC.

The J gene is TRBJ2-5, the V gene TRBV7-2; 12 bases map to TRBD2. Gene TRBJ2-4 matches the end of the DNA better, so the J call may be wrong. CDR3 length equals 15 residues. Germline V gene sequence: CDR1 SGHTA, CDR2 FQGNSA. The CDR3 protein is CASSSTSGGRSIQYF. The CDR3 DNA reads TGTGCCAGCAGCTCAACTAGCGGGGGGAGGTCCATTCAGTACTTC.

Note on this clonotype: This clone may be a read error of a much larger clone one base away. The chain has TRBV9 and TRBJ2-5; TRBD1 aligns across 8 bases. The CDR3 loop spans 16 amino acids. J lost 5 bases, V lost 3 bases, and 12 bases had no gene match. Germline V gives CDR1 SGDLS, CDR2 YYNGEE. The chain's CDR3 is CASSGDRQGLRETQYF. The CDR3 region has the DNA TGTGCCAGCAGCGGCGACAGACAGGGGTTACGGGAGACCCAGTACTTC.

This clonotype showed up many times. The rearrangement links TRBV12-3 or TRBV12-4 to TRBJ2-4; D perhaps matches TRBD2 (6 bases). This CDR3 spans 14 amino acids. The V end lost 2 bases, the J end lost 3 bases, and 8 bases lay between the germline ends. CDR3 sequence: CASSLLGGKNIQYF. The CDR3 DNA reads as TGTGCCAGCAGTTTACTGGGGGGCAAAAACATTCAGTACTTC.

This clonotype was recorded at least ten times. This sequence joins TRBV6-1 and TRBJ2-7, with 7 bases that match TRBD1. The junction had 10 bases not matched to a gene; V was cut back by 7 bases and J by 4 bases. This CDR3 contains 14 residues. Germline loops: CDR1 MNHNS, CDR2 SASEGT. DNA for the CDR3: TGTGCCAGCAACCCCCTGACAGGGATATACGAGCAGTACTTC. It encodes CASNPLTGIYEQYF.

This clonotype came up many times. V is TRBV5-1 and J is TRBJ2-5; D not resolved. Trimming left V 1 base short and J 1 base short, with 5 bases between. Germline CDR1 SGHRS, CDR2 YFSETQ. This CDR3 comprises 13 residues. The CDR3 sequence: CASSLNVQETQYF. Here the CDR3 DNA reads TGCGCCAGCAGCTTGAACGTCCAAGAGACCCAGTACTTC.

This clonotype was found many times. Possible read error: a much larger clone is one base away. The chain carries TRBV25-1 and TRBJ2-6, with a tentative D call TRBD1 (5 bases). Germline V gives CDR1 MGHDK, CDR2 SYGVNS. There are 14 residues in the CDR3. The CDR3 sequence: CASSDSSGANVRTF. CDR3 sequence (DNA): TGTGCCAGCAGTGACAGCTCTGGGGCCAACGTCCGGACTTTC. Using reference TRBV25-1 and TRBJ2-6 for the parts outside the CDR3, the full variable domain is EADIYQTPRYLVIGTGKKITLECSQTMGHDKMYWYQQDPGMELHLIHYSYGVNSTEKGDLSSESTVSRIRTEHFPLTLESARPSHTSQYLCASSDSSGANVRTFGAGSRLTVL.

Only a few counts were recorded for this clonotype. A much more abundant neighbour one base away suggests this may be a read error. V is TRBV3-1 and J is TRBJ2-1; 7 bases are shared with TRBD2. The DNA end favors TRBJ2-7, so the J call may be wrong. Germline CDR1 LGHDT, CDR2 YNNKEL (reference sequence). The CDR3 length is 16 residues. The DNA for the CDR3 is TGTGCCAGCAGCTATACTAGCGCTGGCTCCTACAATGAGCAGTACTTC. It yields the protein CASSYTSAGSYNEQYF.

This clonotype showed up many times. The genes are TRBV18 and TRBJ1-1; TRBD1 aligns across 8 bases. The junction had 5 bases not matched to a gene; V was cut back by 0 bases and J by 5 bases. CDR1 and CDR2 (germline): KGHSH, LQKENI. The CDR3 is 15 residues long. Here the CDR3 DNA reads TGTGCCAGCTCACCACCGAGGACAGGGCAAACTGAAGCTTTCTTT. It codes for CASSPPRTGQTEAFF.

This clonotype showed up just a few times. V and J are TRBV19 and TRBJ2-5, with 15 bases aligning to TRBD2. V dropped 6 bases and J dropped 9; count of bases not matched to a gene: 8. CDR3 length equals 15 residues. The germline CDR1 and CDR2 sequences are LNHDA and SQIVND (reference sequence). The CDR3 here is CASSPGLAGGGAQYF. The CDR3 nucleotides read TGTGCCAGTAGCCCGGGACTAGCGGGGGGAGGGGCCCAGTACTTC.